These 11 T cell receptor beta chains were all obtained from the same sample, sequenced in a study of T cell repertoires in cytomegalovirus infection. One entry per CDR3 protein results from TCRdb running MiXCR on the reads. The sample has around 250,000 distinct CDR3 sequences, approximately 15% seen once. What was sequenced was CD8+ T cells from PBMCs. These receptors all stem from a human donor in good health (CMV status not recorded). Some clones in this sample may be carry-over from other donors' samples.

The genes are TRBV14 and TRBJ2-3; TRBD1 is a possible D gene (5 bases). This CDR3 spans 13 amino acids. Germline CDR1 reads SGHDN; CDR2 reads FVKESK. The ends were cut back, 6 bases at V and 4 bases at J, with 11 bases in the middle. CDR3 sequence: CASRETGSDTQYF. CDR3 nucleotides: TGTGCCAGCAGAGAAACAGGTTCAGATACGCAGTATTTT.

This clonotype was picked up many times. The DNA of the CDR3 is TGTGCCAGCAGCGAAGAGTTTTGGGGTGGCACCGGGGAGCTGTTTTTT. This encodes CASSEEFWGGTGELFF. The chain has TRBV7-8 and TRBJ2-2; D is uncertain. Germline CDR1 and CDR2: SGHVS and FQNEAQ. V lost 5 bases and J 4 bases, leaving 17 bases between the germline ends. The CDR3 is 16 amino acids.

The V call is TRBV9, the J call TRBJ1-2; D is uncertain. CDR3 length equals 13 residues. Germline V gene sequence: CDR1 SGDLS, CDR2 YYNGEE. V lost 4 bases to trimming and J lost 4 bases, with 11 bases between them. The chain's CDR3 is CASSPAQSYGYTF. CDR3 nucleotides: TGTGCCAGCAGCCCCGCGCAGTCCTATGGCTACACCTTC.

The rearrangement uses TRBV25-1 and TRBJ1-2; D is uncertain. The germline V gene encodes CDR1 MGHDK and CDR2 SYGVNS. V gave up 5 bases and J gave up 0 bases, with 4 bases separating them. This CDR3 comprises 12 residues. CDR3 bases: TGTGCCAGCAGTACTGCTAACTATGGCTACACCTTC. As protein: CASSTANYGYTF.

Many counts were recorded for this clonotype. This rearrangement joins TRBV7-9 to TRBJ2-5; D gene uncertain. CDR1 is SEHNR and CDR2 is FQNEAQ in the germline V gene (reference sequence). Trimming cost V 5 bases and J 4 bases, with 11 bases left between them. The CDR3 extends over 13 amino acids. Here the CDR3 reads CASSRTPGETQYF. Here the CDR3 DNA reads TGTGCCAGCAGCCGGACGCCGGGAGAGACCCAGTACTTC.

This sequence joins TRBV5-6 and TRBJ2-7, with D tentatively TRBD1 (6 bases). Trimming took off 5 bases at V and 4 bases at J, with 28 bases between the two ends. Germline assignment: CDR1 SGHDT and CDR2 YYEEEE. The CDR3 has 18 residues. The CDR3 protein is CASSLFGIRDIGEYEQYF. The CDR3 bases are TGTGCCAGCAGTCTATTCGGAATACGGGACATTGGGGAGTACGAGCAGTACTTC.

This clonotype has a count of ten or more. The V gene is TRBV7-2, the J gene TRBJ2-1; TRBD2 matches 10 bases. V was clipped by 6 bases and J by 0 bases; unmatched bases: 14. The germline V gene encodes CDR1 SGHTA and CDR2 FQGNSA. CDR3 size: 19 residues. In DNA, the CDR3 is TGTGCCAGCAGGATAACTAGCGGGGCCAACCGTCGCTCCTACAATGAGCAGTTCTTC. Translation gives CASRITSGANRRSYNEQFF.

The V call is TRBV10-3, the J call TRBJ2-7, with TRBD2 matching 9 bases. CDR1 is ENHRY, CDR2 SYGVKD, per germline. There are 15 residues in the CDR3. Trimming cost V 3 bases and J 5 bases; bases outside gene matches: 8. The CDR3, as DNA: TGTGCCATCAGTGATCCCGCGGGGGGGAATAACGAGCAGTACTTC. Translating gives CAISDPAGGNNEQYF.

About this clonotype: Just one base apart from a much larger clone, this may be a read error. The chain uses TRBV6-6 and TRBJ2-3; a weak D match, TRBD2 (5 bases). CDR3 size: 16 residues. Germline assignment: CDR1 MNHNY and CDR2 SVGAGI (reference sequence). Between the trimmed V and J ends, which lost 0 bases and 2 bases, there was a span of 12 bases. The CDR3: CASSYSDERLTDTQYF. Here the CDR3 DNA reads TGTGCCAGCAGTTACTCGGACGAGCGGCTCACAGATACGCAGTATTTT.

The table lists this clonotype with a few counts. The V and J genes are TRBV6-2 or TRBV6-3 and TRBJ2-1, with D perhaps given as TRBD1 or TRBD2 (6 bases each). Looked up from germline, CDR1 is MNHEY and CDR2 is SVGEGT. The V and J ends lost 2 bases and 5 bases respectively, with 16 bases between them. The CDR3 sequence is 16 residues long. The CDR3 is CASSYPGQRGDNEQFF. The CDR3 region has the DNA TGTGCCAGCAGTTACCCCGGACAGCGCGGGGACAATGAGCAGTTCTTC.

This clonotype was picked up many times. The chain employs TRBV11-1 and TRBJ2-1; D may be TRBD1 (5 bases). The CDR3 runs 12 residues. Trimming removed 4 bases at V and 7 bases at J, with 8 bases between. Germline V gene data show CDR1 as SGHAT and CDR2 as FQDESV (reference sequence). The CDR3 is CASSSNRNEQFF. CDR3 sequence (DNA): TGTGCCAGCAGCTCCAACAGGAATGAGCAGTTCTTC.